The 24 T cell receptor beta chains presented below share a single source sample, sequenced in a study of shared clonotypes between healthy human individuals. Sequenced by immunoSEQ multiplex PCR; TCRdb stores in-frame clones only, minus some. The data contain under 2.5 million clones, roughly 92% of them singletons. The sample comprised naive CD4+ T cells from PBMCs. Subset defined: CD45RA+ positively selected. The source is a man younger than 35 in good health. Some clones in this sample may be carry-over from other donors' samples.

The chain couples TRBV23-1 to TRBJ1-5, with D unclear. TRBV23-1 carries the ORF label, with uncertain function. V dropped 0 bases and J dropped 5 bases, with 11 bases sitting between them. The CDR3 extends over 15 amino acids. The CDR3 region is CASSQSRGMHQPQHF. CDR3 DNA sequence: TGCGCCAGCAGTCAATCAAGAGGGATGCATCAGCCCCAGCATTTT.

This clone has only one observation. V and J are TRBV7-2 and TRBJ1-2; 9 bases fit TRBD1. Per germline, CDR1 SGHTA and CDR2 FQGNSA. The CDR3 runs to 15 residues. After removal of 5 bases from V and 5 bases from J, the junction contained 9 bases not matched to a gene. The CDR3 sequence: CASSEVQGASYGYTF. Here the CDR3 DNA reads TGTGCCAGCAGCGAAGTACAGGGGGCTAGTTATGGCTACACCTTC.

The CDR3: CAWSLTINSPLHF. The DNA of the CDR3 is TGTGCCTGGAGTCTCACTATTAATTCACCCCTCCACTTT. The V call is TRBV30, the J call TRBJ1-6, with unresolved D. CDR1 and CDR2 from the germline V gene are GTSNPN and SVGIG (reference sequence). With 2 bases removed from V and 6 bases from J, the gap between germline ends came to 8 bases. The CDR3 covers 13 residues.

V and J are TRBV6-5 and TRBJ1-2; the D is unclear. Germline V gene sequence: CDR1 MNHEY, CDR2 SVGAGI. This CDR3 spans 13 amino acids. Deletions cut 10 bases from V and 2 bases from J, with 14 bases between. The CDR3 sequence is CATRPGRNYGYTF. CDR3 nucleotides: TGTGCCACCAGACCCGGGAGGAACTATGGCTACACCTTC.

The chain couples TRBV2 to TRBJ1-1, with a weak D call TRBD1 (6 bases). The germline CDR1 and CDR2 sequences are SNHLY and FYNNEI. Between the trimmed V and J ends, which lost 3 bases and 5 bases, there was a span of 10 bases. The CDR3 loop spans 13 amino acids. The CDR3 loop is CASSDQGRTEAFF. CDR3 DNA sequence: TGTGCCAGCAGTGATCAGGGGAGGACTGAAGCTTTCTTT.

The chain links TRBV4-3 to TRBJ2-7; 10 nucleotides match TRBD2. The J segment lost 4 bases and the V segment lost 0 bases, leaving 12 bases of the junction unmatched. The germline V gene encodes CDR1 LGHNA and CDR2 YSLEER. The CDR3 is 18 amino acids. The CDR3 sequence: CASSQELLAGVRFYEQYF. The CDR3 coding sequence is TGCGCCAGCAGCCAAGAGTTGCTAGCGGGAGTTAGGTTTTACGAGCAGTACTTC.

The chain couples TRBV11-3 to TRBJ2-1; D is unclear. Germline-derived CDR1 and CDR2 are SGHNT and YENEEA. V lost 5 bases, J lost 9 bases, and 11 bases lay in between. The CDR3 is made up of 12 amino acids. The CDR3 DNA reads as TGTGCCAGCAGCCGGGTCGACGGTGAGCAGTTCTTC. It yields the protein CASSRVDGEQFF.

The V gene is TRBV28, the J gene TRBJ1-1; TRBD1 matches at 9 bases. There are 19 residues in the CDR3. Trimming removed 6 bases from V and 8 bases from J; junction bases left unmatched: 25. CDR1 MDHEN and CDR2 SYDVKM come from the germline V gene. CDR3: CASSTHPGTGKGYRQEAFF. The DNA of the CDR3 is TGTGCCAGCAGCACCCATCCCGGGACAGGGAAAGGGTACCGACAGGAAGCTTTCTTT.

The chain recombines TRBV18 with TRBJ1-6; D might be TRBD1 (6 bases). Germline assignment: CDR1 KGHSH and CDR2 LQKENI. With 6 bases removed from V and 8 bases from J, the gap between germline ends came to 14 bases. This CDR3 comprises 14 residues. The CDR3: CASSPTGGDSPLHF. In DNA form, the CDR3 reads TGTGCCAGCTCCCCCACTGGGGGCGATTCACCCCTCCACTTT. The whole variable domain, filled in from reference TRBV18 and TRBJ1-6, reads NAGVMQNPRHLVRRRGQEARLRCSPMKGHSHVYWYRQLPEEGLKFMVYLQKENIIDESGMPKERFSAEFPKEGPSILRIQQVVRGDSAAYFCASSPTGGDSPLHFGNGTRLTVT.

The V gene is TRBV15, the J gene TRBJ2-7, with 8 positions matching TRBD1. Germline lookup yields CDR1 LNHNV and CDR2 YYDKDF (reference sequence). J gave up 3 bases and V 3 bases, and 34 bases lay outside the gene matches. The CDR3 has 24 residues. The chain's CDR3 is CATSSPDPLTGEKAEQFQGYEQYF. CDR3 coding DNA: TGTGCCACCAGCAGTCCCGACCCCTTGACAGGGGAGAAAGCGGAACAGTTCCAGGGCTACGAGCAGTACTTC.

The chain couples TRBV6-6 to TRBJ2-2; 11 bases line up with TRBD2. Germline V gene sequence: CDR1 MNHNY, CDR2 SVGAGI (reference sequence). Losses at the gene ends were 4 bases for V and 4 bases for J; bases not matched to a gene: 2. The CDR3 runs 15 residues. The CDR3 loop reads CASSSGTSGTGELFF. The CDR3 DNA reads TGTGCCAGCAGTTCCGGGACTAGCGGCACCGGGGAGCTGTTTTTT.

The chain carries TRBV5-4 and TRBJ2-2; TRBD2 aligns across 7 bases. J lost 3 bases, V lost 4 bases, and 9 bases had no gene match. The CDR3 extends over 16 amino acids. Per the germline V gene, CDR1 is SGHNT and CDR2 is YYREEE (reference sequence). The CDR3 loop is CASSLDGRPDTGELFF. CDR3 in DNA: TGTGCCAGCAGCCTGGACGGGAGGCCTGACACCGGGGAGCTGTTTTTT.

This clone was counted between two and nine times. DNA for the CDR3: TGTGCCAGCAGTCAAGGGGCAGGGGCAGGAGGCTACACCTTC. This sequence encodes CASSQGAGAGGYTF. The chain carries TRBV7-9 and TRBJ1-2, with D possibly matching TRBD1 (6 bases). Trimming removed 6 bases from V and 8 bases from J, with 19 bases in between. Germline V gene data show CDR1 as SEHNR and CDR2 as FQNEAQ (reference sequence). This CDR3 is 14 amino acids long.

The chain employs TRBV5-4 and TRBJ2-5, with D possibly being TRBD1 (6 bases). The germline V and J ends were trimmed by 4 bases and 0 bases, with 10 bases remaining between them. CDR1 and CDR2 (germline): SGHNT, YYREEE (reference sequence). There are 14 residues in the CDR3. The CDR3 DNA reads as TGTGCCAGCAGCAGAGGACAGAACCAAGAGACCCAGTACTTC. Translation gives CASSRGQNQETQYF.

The CDR3 region has the DNA TGTGCCAGCAGCTTAGTTGTCGGGACAATGCCAGGGAGTGGCTACACCTTC. It encodes CASSLVVGTMPGSGYTF. The chain joins TRBV7-2 to TRBJ1-2, with TRBD1 as a possible D gene (6 bases). CDR1 and CDR2 (germline): SGHTA, FQGNSA. The V and J ends lost 1 base and 7 bases respectively, with 22 bases between them. This CDR3 spans 17 amino acids.

The DNA for the CDR3 is TGCGCCAGCAGCTTGGCCTCGCAGGCAGCAAGATCCCAGTACTTC. Residues: CASSLASQAARSQYF. The chain recombines TRBV5-1 with TRBJ2-5; D not certain. The CDR3 has 15 amino acids. V gave up 0 bases and J gave up 9 bases, with 18 bases separating them. Germline V gene data show CDR1 as SGHRS and CDR2 as YFSETQ.

The CDR3 coding sequence is TGTGCCAGCAGTTACTCCGGGGGTGAAGGCTACACCTTC. Amino acid sequence: CASSYSGGEGYTF. The gene calls are TRBV6-5 and TRBJ1-2; possible D gene TRBD1, 5 bases. V was shortened by 0 bases and J by 8 bases, with 10 bases between the two germline ends. Germline-derived CDR1 and CDR2 are MNHEY and SVGAGI. The CDR3 has 13 amino acids.

The rearrangement links TRBV2 to TRBJ2-5; 8 nucleotides align to TRBD2. Trimming at V came to 5 bases and at J to 5 bases, leaving 4 bases not matched to a gene. Germline V gene lookup returns CDR1 SNHLY and CDR2 FYNNEI. CDR3 length: 13 residues. The CDR3 sequence is CASSSPGGETQYF. CDR3 bases: TGTGCCAGCAGTTCCCCGGGAGGGGAGACCCAGTACTTC.

The gene calls are TRBV15 and TRBJ2-7; D remains unclear. V was shortened by 5 bases and J by 3 bases, with 5 bases between the two germline ends. The CDR3 covers 11 residues. CDR1 and CDR2 (germline): LNHNV, YYDKDF (reference sequence). This CDR3 reads CATSGLYEQYF. Written as DNA, the CDR3 is TGTGCCACCAGCGGTCTCTACGAGCAGTACTTC. Filled out from reference TRBV15 and TRBJ2-7, the complete variable domain reads DAMVIQNPRYQVTQFGKPVTLSCSQTLNHNVMYWYQQKSSQAPKLLFHYYDKDFNNEADTPDNFQSRRPNTSFCFLDIRSPGLGDTAMYLCATSGLYEQYFGPGTRLTVT.

The chain joins TRBV5-1 to TRBJ2-5, with D hard to call. Trimming pared 2 bases from V and 3 bases from J, leaving 11 bases between. The germline CDR1 and CDR2 sequences are SGHRS and YFSETQ. The CDR3 consists of 14 residues. The CDR3 region is CASSLGRREETQYF. CDR3 sequence (DNA): TGCGCCAGCAGCTTAGGAAGAAGAGAAGAGACCCAGTACTTC.

This chain joins TRBV30 and TRBJ2-6; D call uncertain. Germline V gives CDR1 GTSNPN, CDR2 SVGIG (reference sequence). V was pared by 0 bases and J by 0 bases, with 15 bases between. The CDR3 is 18 residues long. CDR3: CAWSVVFYSPSGANVLTF. For the CDR3, the DNA is TGTGCCTGGAGTGTAGTTTTTTATTCCCCCTCTGGGGCCAACGTCCTGACTTTC.

The chain has TRBV4-2 and TRBJ2-7; possible D gene TRBD1, 6 bases. CDR3 length: 18 amino acids. V was trimmed by 2 bases and J by 2 bases, leaving 22 bases between them. Germline CDR1 and CDR2: LGHNA and YNFKEQ. This CDR3 is CASSQPDRRSDSAYEQYF. The CDR3 DNA sequence: TGTGCCAGCAGCCAACCTGACAGGCGATCGGACTCCGCCTACGAGCAGTACTTC.

The V and J genes are TRBV7-9 and TRBJ2-3; 8 bases match TRBD2. This CDR3 is built from 16 residues. Germline CDR1 reads SEHNR; CDR2 reads FQNEAQ (reference sequence). Trimming at V came to 1 base and at J to 2 bases, leaving 5 bases not matched to a gene. CDR3 nucleotides: TGTGCCAGCAGCTTAGATAAGCGGGAGCCCACAGATACGCAGTATTTT. It specifies CASSLDKREPTDTQYF. Full variable domain (missing parts from reference TRBV7-9 and TRBJ2-3): DTGVSQNPRHKITKRGQNVTFRCDPISEHNRLYWYRQTLGQGPEFLTYFQNEAQLEKSRLLSDRFSAERPKGSFSTLEIQRTEQGDSAMYLCASSLDKREPTDTQYFGPGTRLTVL.

V and J are TRBV14 and TRBJ2-2, with unresolved D. This CDR3 spans 13 amino acids. V was pared by 2 bases and J by 5 bases, with 6 bases between. Germline V gives CDR1 SGHDN, CDR2 FVKESK. CDR3 protein: CASSQSRTGELFF. For the CDR3, the DNA is TGTGCCAGCAGCCAATCCAGAACCGGGGAGCTGTTTTTT. The full variable domain, completed using reference TRBV14 and TRBJ2-2, is EAGVTQFPSHSVIEKGQTVTLRCDPISGHDNLYWYRRVMGKEIKFLLHFVKESKQDESGMPNNRFLAERTGGTYSTLKVQPAELEDSGVYFCASSQSRTGELFFGEGSRLTVL.